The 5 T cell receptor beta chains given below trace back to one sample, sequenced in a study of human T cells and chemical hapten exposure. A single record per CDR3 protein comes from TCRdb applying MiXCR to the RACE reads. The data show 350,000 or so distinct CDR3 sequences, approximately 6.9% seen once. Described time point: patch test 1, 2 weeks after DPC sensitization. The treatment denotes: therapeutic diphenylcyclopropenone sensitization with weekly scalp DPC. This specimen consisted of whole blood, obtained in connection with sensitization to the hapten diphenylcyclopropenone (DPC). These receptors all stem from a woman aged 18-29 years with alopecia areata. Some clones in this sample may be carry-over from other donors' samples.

CDR3 DNA: TGTGCCAGCAGTCTCAGGGGGACCAGCAATCAGCCCCAGCATTTT. Amino acid sequence: CASSLRGTSNQPQHF. The rearrangement links TRBV27 to TRBJ1-5, with 7 nucleotides matching TRBD1. CDR3 length equals 15 residues. Per the germline V gene, CDR1 is MNHEY and CDR2 is SMNVEV (reference sequence). Unmatched junction bases numbered 5, after V lost 5 bases and J lost 1 base.

The CDR3 DNA reads as TGTGCCAGCAGAAGACAGGGGCTAAACACTGAAGCTTTCTTT. It translates to CASRRQGLNTEAFF. The V gene is TRBV5-6, the J gene TRBJ1-1, with 8 bases matching TRBD1. Germline lookup yields CDR1 SGHDT and CDR2 YYEEEE. V was pared by 5 bases and J by 2 bases, with 5 bases of the junction left unmatched. The CDR3 covers 14 residues. The full variable domain, with the rest looked up from reference TRBV5-6 and TRBJ1-1, is DAGVTQSPTHLIKTRGQQVTLRCSPKSGHDTVSWYQQALGQGPQFIFQYYEEEERQRGNFPDRFSGHQFPNYSSELNVNALLLGDSALYLCASRRQGLNTEAFFGQGTRLTVV.

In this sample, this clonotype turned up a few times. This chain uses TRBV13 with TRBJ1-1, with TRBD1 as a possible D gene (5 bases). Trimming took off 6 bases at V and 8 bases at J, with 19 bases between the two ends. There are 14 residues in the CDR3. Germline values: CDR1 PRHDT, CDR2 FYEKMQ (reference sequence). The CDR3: CASRVTIGGPEAFF. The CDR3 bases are TGTGCCAGCAGAGTGACGATTGGGGGACCCGAAGCTTTCTTT.

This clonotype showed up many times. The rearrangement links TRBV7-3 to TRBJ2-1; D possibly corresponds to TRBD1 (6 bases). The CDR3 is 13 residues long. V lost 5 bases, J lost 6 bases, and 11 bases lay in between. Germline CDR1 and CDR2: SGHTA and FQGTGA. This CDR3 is CASSVRGGNEQFF. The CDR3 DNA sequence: TGTGCCAGCAGCGTGAGAGGGGGCAATGAGCAGTTCTTC.

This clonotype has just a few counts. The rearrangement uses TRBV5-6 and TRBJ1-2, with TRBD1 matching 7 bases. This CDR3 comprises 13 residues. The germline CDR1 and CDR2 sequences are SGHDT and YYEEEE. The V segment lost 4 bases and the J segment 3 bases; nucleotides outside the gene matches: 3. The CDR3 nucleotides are TGTGCCAGCAGCACAGGGGACGACTATGGCTACACCTTC. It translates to CASSTGDDYGYTF.